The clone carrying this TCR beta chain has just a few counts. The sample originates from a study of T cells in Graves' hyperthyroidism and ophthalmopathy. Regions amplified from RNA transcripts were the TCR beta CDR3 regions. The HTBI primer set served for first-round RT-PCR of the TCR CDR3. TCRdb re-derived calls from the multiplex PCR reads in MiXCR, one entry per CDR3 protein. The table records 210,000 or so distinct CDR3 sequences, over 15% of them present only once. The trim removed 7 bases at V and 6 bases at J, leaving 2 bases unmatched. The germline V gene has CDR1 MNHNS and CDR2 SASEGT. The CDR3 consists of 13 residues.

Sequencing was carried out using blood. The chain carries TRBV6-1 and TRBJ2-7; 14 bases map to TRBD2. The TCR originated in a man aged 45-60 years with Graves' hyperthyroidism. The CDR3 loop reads CASKGLAGVEQYF. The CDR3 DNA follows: TGTGCCAGCAAGGGACTAGCGGGAGTCGAGCAGTACTTC.